What follows is one T cell receptor (beta chain) and its context. Generated by immunoSEQ multiplex PCR, the TCRdb table keeps only in-frame clones and is missing some. The top ten clones hold 1.1% of a sample with 400,000 or so clones, roughly nine tenths of them seen once. This sample was taken from a study of blood T cell repertoires in COVID-19. In the study overall: PBMCs, B-cell-depleted T cells, or T cells provided the cDNA or gDNA that made up the material.

Trimming at V came to 3 bases and at J to 4 bases, leaving 6 bases not matched to a gene. Germline V CDR1 and CDR2: SGHRS, YFSETQ. This CDR3 comprises 14 residues. The TCR was taken from a young man who had recovered from COVID-19. V and J are TRBV5-1 and TRBJ1-2; TRBD1 matches at 7 bases. Sequenced: PBMCs or T cells enriched from blood (not recorded which). The CDR3 region is CASSWGTEGYGYTF. CDR3 coding DNA: TGCGCCAGCAGCTGGGGGACAGAGGGCTATGGCTACACCTTC.